One and the same sample provided the 32 T cell receptor beta chains below, sequenced in a study of blood T cell repertoires in COVID-19. The protocol was immunoSEQ multiplex PCR, while the TCRdb copy is restricted to in-frame clones and leaves out a portion. The data show some 300,000 clones, with over 75% seen just once and roughly a tenth held by the top ten. The sample consisted of PBMCs or T cells enriched from blood (not recorded which). These receptors all stem from a woman aged 40-49 years who had recovered from COVID-19.

The chain is built from TRBV7-9 and TRBJ2-5; TRBD2 aligns across 7 bases. The junction had 10 bases not matched to a gene; V was cut back by 5 bases and J by 4 bases. This CDR3 has 15 amino acids. Germline CDR1 SEHNR, CDR2 FQNEAQ (reference sequence). CDR3 in amino acids: CASSPRAGPGETQYF. CDR3 nucleotide sequence: TGTGCCAGCAGCCCGCGAGCGGGGCCGGGAGAGACCCAGTACTTC.

CDR3 nucleotide sequence: TGTGCCAGCAGCTTAGGCCTAGCGGGTGAGCAGTTCTTC. Protein sequence: CASSLGLAGEQFF. V is TRBV7-9 and J is TRBJ2-1, with 8 bases lining up with TRBD2. The CDR3 contains 13 residues. Germline assignment: CDR1 SEHNR and CDR2 FQNEAQ (reference sequence). V lost 1 base, J lost 9 bases, and 2 bases stayed unmatched. Drawing the rest from reference TRBV7-9 and TRBJ2-1, the complete variable domain is DTGVSQNPRHKITKRGQNVTFRCDPISEHNRLYWYRQTLGQGPEFLTYFQNEAQLEKSRLLSDRFSAERPKGSFSTLEIQRTEQGDSAMYLCASSLGLAGEQFFGPGTRLTVL.

The chain is built from TRBV10-1 and TRBJ2-1, with a weak D call TRBD2 (5 bases). This CDR3 contains 12 residues. The germline gives CDR1 WNHNN, CDR2 SYGVQD (reference sequence). The V and J ends lost 2 bases and 8 bases respectively, with 7 bases between them. CDR3 protein: CASSEPGDEQFF. The CDR3, as DNA: TGCGCCAGCAGTGAGCCCGGGGATGAGCAGTTCTTC.

The rearrangement links TRBV29-1 to TRBJ1-2; TRBD1 agrees at 7 bases. V shed 6 bases and J 7 bases; nucleotides not matched to a gene: 5. The length of the CDR3 is 11 residues. Germline V gene lookup returns CDR1 SQVTM and CDR2 ANQGSEA. CDR3 nucleotides: TGCAGCGTCCTGACAGGGCTTGGCTACACCTTC. Its protein is CSVLTGLGYTF.

For this clone: This same CDR3 is encoded by further DNA sequences in the sample. V and J are TRBV30 and TRBJ2-7; D not resolved. Trimming cost V 5 bases and J 0 bases, with 8 bases left between them. Germline V gene sequence: CDR1 GTSNPN, CDR2 SVGIG (reference sequence). The CDR3 is 12 residues long. The CDR3 DNA is TGTGCCTGGGGACGGTCCTCCTACGAGCAGTACTTC. Translated, it gives CAWGRSSYEQYF.

The genes are TRBV11-2 and TRBJ2-1; tentatively, D is TRBD2 (6 bases). Trimming took 0 bases from V and 5 from J, leaving 17 bases between them. This CDR3 comprises 17 residues. Germline CDR1 SGHAT, CDR2 FQNNGV. CDR3: CASSLDPRGSLNNEQFF. DNA of the CDR3: TGTGCCAGCAGCTTAGATCCCCGGGGGAGTCTGAACAATGAGCAGTTCTTC.

The chain couples TRBV6-2 or TRBV6-3 to TRBJ2-3; possible D gene TRBD2, 5 bases. This CDR3 spans 17 amino acids. Trimming cost V 2 bases and J 3 bases, with 18 bases left between them. In germline, CDR1 is MNHEY, CDR2 SVGEGT. This CDR3 is CASSYGGPGSGTDTQYF. CDR3 nucleotides: TGTGCCAGCAGTTACGGAGGCCCGGGATCTGGTACAGATACGCAGTATTTT.

The V and J genes are TRBV4-3 and TRBJ2-2; 8 bases match TRBD2. Germline CDR1 reads LGHNA; CDR2 reads YSLEER. Germline trimming cut 3 bases from V and 5 bases from J; bases unmatched to any gene: 8. The length of the CDR3 is 16 residues. The chain's CDR3 is CASSHRSGGRTGELFF. The CDR3 DNA reads TGCGCCAGCAGCCACCGCAGCGGGGGAAGGACCGGGGAGCTGTTTTTT.

This rearrangement joins TRBV14 to TRBJ2-5, with D possibly matching TRBD1 (7 bases). The CDR3 is 15 residues long. Trimming removed 0 bases at V and 3 bases at J, with 11 bases between. Looked up from germline, CDR1 is SGHDN and CDR2 is FVKESK. CDR3 in DNA: TGTGCCAGCAGCCAAGAGCAGGGGGGAAAAGAGACCCAGTACTTC. The encoded protein is CASSQEQGGKETQYF.

This chain joins TRBV18 and TRBJ2-7; 8 bases agree with TRBD1. Germline values: CDR1 KGHSH, CDR2 LQKENI. The CDR3 totals 16 residues. V shed 6 bases, J shed 3 bases, and the junction held 13 bases outside the gene matches. For the CDR3, the DNA is TGTGCCAGCTCCCAGAGCTTAGGACAGGGCGACTACGAGCAGTACTTC. Its translation: CASSQSLGQGDYEQYF.

The chain has TRBV12-3 or TRBV12-4 and TRBJ2-7; TRBD1 matches at 8 bases. This CDR3 is 13 amino acids long. With V trimmed by 6 bases and J by 5 bases, 6 bases remained unmatched. The CDR3 spells CASSLTGENEQYF. For the CDR3, the DNA is TGTGCCAGCAGCCTGACAGGGGAAAACGAGCAGTACTTC.

The V call is TRBV27, the J call TRBJ1-4; D uncertain. The germline V and J ends were trimmed by 2 bases and 3 bases, with 10 bases remaining between them. Germline V gene data show CDR1 as MNHEY and CDR2 as SMNVEV (reference sequence). The CDR3 sequence is 15 residues long. CDR3 nucleotides: TGTGCCAGCAGTTTAAAGTGGGCGTCTAATGAAAAACTGTTTTTT. It yields the protein CASSLKWASNEKLFF.

V is TRBV6-2 or TRBV6-3 and J is TRBJ2-5, with 7 bases fitting TRBD1. This CDR3 has 13 residues. In germline, CDR1 is MNHEY, CDR2 SVGEGT. The junction had 4 bases not matched to a gene; V was cut back by 4 bases and J by 5 bases. The CDR3 loop reads CASSSQGSETQYF. For the CDR3, the DNA is TGTGCCAGCAGTTCACAGGGGAGCGAGACCCAGTACTTC.

The chain couples TRBV18 to TRBJ1-1; 12 positions agree with TRBD1. The CDR3 consists of 15 residues. Germline CDR1 and CDR2: KGHSH and LQKENI. Trimming at V came to 2 bases and at J to 7 bases, leaving 5 bases not matched to a gene. CDR3 in amino acids: CASSPGGDRGREAFF. The DNA for the CDR3 is TGTGCCAGCTCACCAGGGGGGGACAGGGGGCGTGAAGCTTTCTTT.

The genes are TRBV5-1 and TRBJ2-1; 13 bases align to TRBD2. From germline, CDR1 is SGHRS and CDR2 YFSETQ. V dropped 4 bases and J dropped 9; count of bases not matched to a gene: 10. This CDR3 has 16 residues. CDR3 sequence reads: CASSLRTSGSIGEQFF. The CDR3, as DNA: TGCGCCAGCAGCCTACGGACTAGCGGGAGTATCGGTGAGCAGTTCTTC.

The chain employs TRBV19 and TRBJ1-5; perhaps TRBD1 as D (6 bases). V lost 7 bases to trimming and J lost 1 base, with 11 bases between them. The CDR3 sequence is 14 residues long. From germline, CDR1 is LNHDA and CDR2 SQIVND (reference sequence). The chain's CDR3 is CASNPDRSNQPQHF. The CDR3 bases are TGTGCCAGTAATCCAGACAGGAGCAATCAGCCCCAGCATTTT.

This sequence joins TRBV11-2 and TRBJ1-6; no definite D call. Trimming cost V 6 bases and J 4 bases, with 16 bases left between them. From germline, CDR1 is SGHAT and CDR2 FQNNGV. The CDR3 runs to 16 residues. The CDR3, as DNA: TGTGCCAGCAGTTCGCCGACTAGTGGGTATAATTCACCCCTCCACTTT. It encodes CASSSPTSGYNSPLHF.

V gene TRBV10-3 combines with J gene TRBJ1-1, with D uncertain. The CDR3 has 13 amino acids. The ends were cut back, 6 bases at V and 2 bases at J, with 10 bases in the middle. In germline, CDR1 is ENHRY, CDR2 SYGVKD. The DNA of the CDR3 is TGTGCCATCAGGGCAGACACAAACACTGAAGCTTTCTTT. It encodes CAIRADTNTEAFF.

V is TRBV7-6 and J is TRBJ2-7; 7 bases align to TRBD1. V was clipped by 5 bases and J by 0 bases; unmatched bases: 7. The length of the CDR3 is 15 residues. The germline gives CDR1 SGHVS, CDR2 FNYEAQ. The CDR3 sequence: CASSPDRESSYEQYF. CDR3 nucleotide sequence: TGTGCCAGCAGCCCAGACAGGGAGAGCTCCTACGAGCAGTACTTC.

The rearrangement joins TRBV5-6 to TRBJ2-7; 7 bases line up with TRBD1. Per germline, CDR1 SGHDT and CDR2 YYEEEE. Germline trimming cut 0 bases from V and 6 bases from J; bases unmatched to any gene: 9. The CDR3 is made up of 15 amino acids. The CDR3 region has the DNA TGTGCCAGCAGCTTGGGGACAGGATTCGGTGCCGAGCAGTACTTC. This gives the protein CASSLGTGFGAEQYF. The whole variable domain, filled in from reference TRBV5-6 and TRBJ2-7, reads DAGVTQSPTHLIKTRGQQVTLRCSPKSGHDTVSWYQQALGQGPQFIFQYYEEEERQRGNFPDRFSGHQFPNYSSELNVNALLLGDSALYLCASSLGTGFGAEQYFGPGTRLTVT.

The J gene is TRBJ1-2, the V gene TRBV19; the D gene is possibly TRBD1 (6 bases). Between the trimmed V and J ends, which lost 5 bases and 7 bases, there was a span of 8 bases. The CDR3 extends over 11 amino acids. From germline, CDR1 is LNHDA and CDR2 SQIVND (reference sequence). CDR3 amino acids: CASSQGSGYTF. Here the CDR3 DNA reads TGTGCCAGTAGTCAGGGGTCTGGCTACACCTTC.

J is TRBJ1-3 and V is TRBV12-3 or TRBV12-4; no clear D gene. V was clipped by 2 bases and J by 4 bases, with 6 bases between them. The CDR3 covers 13 residues. In nucleotides, the CDR3 is TGTGCCAGCAGTTTAATGTCAGGAAACACCATATATTTT. This codes for CASSLMSGNTIYF.

This clone was seen a few times. For the CDR3, the DNA is TGTGCCAGTAGTATAGGAGGCAGCACTGAAGCTTTCTTT. This translates into CASSIGGSTEAFF. The V gene is TRBV19, the J gene TRBJ1-1; D is uncertain. Germline values: CDR1 LNHDA, CDR2 SQIVND (reference sequence). The CDR3 is 13 amino acids. V was cut by 1 base and J by 4 bases, with 7 bases left in between. Combining the CDR3 with reference TRBV19 and TRBJ1-1 gives the whole variable domain DGGITQSPKYLFRKEGQNVTLSCEQNLNHDAMYWYRQDPGQGLRLIYYSQIVNDFQKGDIAEGYSVSREKKESFPLTVTSAQKNPTAFYLCASSIGGSTEAFFGQGTRLTVV.

The chain is built from TRBV4-1 and TRBJ2-7; 11 bases map to TRBD2. The CDR3 runs 14 residues. Germline CDR1 reads MGHRA; CDR2 reads YSYEKL. After removal of 4 bases from V and 3 bases from J, the junction contained 2 bases not matched to a gene. The CDR3 protein is CASSLTSGGYEQYF. Written as DNA, the CDR3 is TGCGCCAGCAGCCTCACTAGCGGGGGCTACGAGCAGTACTTC.

The J gene is TRBJ2-1, the V gene TRBV7-3; D uncertain. The CDR3 spans 15 residues. Trimming took off 4 bases at V and 1 base at J, with 11 bases between the two ends. CDR1 SGHTA and CDR2 FQGTGA come from the germline V gene. The CDR3 DNA reads as TGTGCCAGCAGCTCTAACACAGTGTCCTACAATGAGCAGTTCTTC. As protein: CASSSNTVSYNEQFF.

The CDR3 loop is CAISLNYGYTF. The CDR3 nucleotides read TGTGCCATAAGCCTTAACTATGGCTACACCTTC. This chain connects TRBV28 to TRBJ1-2; D is uncertain. V dropped 10 bases and J dropped 1 base, with 7 bases sitting between them. Germline CDR1 reads MDHEN; CDR2 reads SYDVKM. The CDR3 loop spans 11 amino acids.

This chain links TRBV29-1 with TRBJ2-1; 7 bases are shared with TRBD2. CDR1 is SQVTM and CDR2 is ANQGSEA in the germline V gene. CDR3 length: 15 residues. Trimming cost V 6 bases and J 3 bases; bases outside gene matches: 11. This CDR3 is CSVAPRGGGYNEQFF. CDR3 in DNA: TGCAGCGTGGCCCCAAGGGGCGGGGGCTACAATGAGCAGTTCTTC.

The chain links TRBV6-5 to TRBJ2-1; D is possibly TRBD1 (7 bases). Germline loops: CDR1 MNHEY, CDR2 SVGAGI. The CDR3 loop spans 15 amino acids. V was pared by 5 bases and J by 6 bases, with 17 bases between. As DNA, the CDR3 is TGTGCCAGCAGTCAGCCGTACAGGGGAGGCAATGAGCAGTTCTTC. Amino acids: CASSQPYRGGNEQFF.

This clone was picked up one time. CDR3 nucleotide sequence: TGTGCCAGCAGCCTTGGGTCCATAGCGGGAACTAGCACAGATACGCAGTATTTT. Encoded protein: CASSLGSIAGTSTDTQYF. The chain is built from TRBV5-6 and TRBJ2-3; the match to TRBD2 covers 8 bases. This CDR3 has 18 residues. Losses at the gene ends were 4 bases for V and 0 bases for J; bases not matched to a gene: 13. Germline values: CDR1 SGHDT, CDR2 YYEEEE.

This rearrangement joins TRBV10-3 to TRBJ2-7, with 9 bases matching TRBD2. Per germline, CDR1 ENHRY and CDR2 SYGVKD. This CDR3 is built from 14 residues. V trimming: 10 bases; J trimming: 2 bases; junction bases outside the gene matches: 9. CDR3 sequence reads: CATIAGVVTYEQYF. The CDR3 bases are TGTGCCACCATAGCGGGGGTGGTCACCTACGAGCAGTACTTC.

The J gene is TRBJ2-7, the V gene TRBV5-1; unclear D gene. Germline V gene lookup returns CDR1 SGHRS and CDR2 YFSETQ. Trimming shortened V by 0 bases and J by 4 bases, and 14 bases separated the two germline ends. CDR3 length equals 15 residues. This CDR3 reads CASSLEGSSLYEQYF. As DNA, the CDR3 is TGCGCCAGCAGCTTGGAAGGCTCTAGTCTATACGAGCAGTACTTC.

The chain carries TRBV24-1 and TRBJ1-5; a possible D gene is TRBD1 (6 bases). Between the trimmed V and J ends, which lost 2 bases and 3 bases, there was a span of 10 bases. Per germline, CDR1 KGHDR and CDR2 SFDVKD. This CDR3 comprises 15 residues. CDR3 sequence: CATSDSQGDNQPQHF. The CDR3 DNA sequence: TGTGCCACCAGTGATTCACAGGGAGACAATCAGCCCCAGCATTTT.